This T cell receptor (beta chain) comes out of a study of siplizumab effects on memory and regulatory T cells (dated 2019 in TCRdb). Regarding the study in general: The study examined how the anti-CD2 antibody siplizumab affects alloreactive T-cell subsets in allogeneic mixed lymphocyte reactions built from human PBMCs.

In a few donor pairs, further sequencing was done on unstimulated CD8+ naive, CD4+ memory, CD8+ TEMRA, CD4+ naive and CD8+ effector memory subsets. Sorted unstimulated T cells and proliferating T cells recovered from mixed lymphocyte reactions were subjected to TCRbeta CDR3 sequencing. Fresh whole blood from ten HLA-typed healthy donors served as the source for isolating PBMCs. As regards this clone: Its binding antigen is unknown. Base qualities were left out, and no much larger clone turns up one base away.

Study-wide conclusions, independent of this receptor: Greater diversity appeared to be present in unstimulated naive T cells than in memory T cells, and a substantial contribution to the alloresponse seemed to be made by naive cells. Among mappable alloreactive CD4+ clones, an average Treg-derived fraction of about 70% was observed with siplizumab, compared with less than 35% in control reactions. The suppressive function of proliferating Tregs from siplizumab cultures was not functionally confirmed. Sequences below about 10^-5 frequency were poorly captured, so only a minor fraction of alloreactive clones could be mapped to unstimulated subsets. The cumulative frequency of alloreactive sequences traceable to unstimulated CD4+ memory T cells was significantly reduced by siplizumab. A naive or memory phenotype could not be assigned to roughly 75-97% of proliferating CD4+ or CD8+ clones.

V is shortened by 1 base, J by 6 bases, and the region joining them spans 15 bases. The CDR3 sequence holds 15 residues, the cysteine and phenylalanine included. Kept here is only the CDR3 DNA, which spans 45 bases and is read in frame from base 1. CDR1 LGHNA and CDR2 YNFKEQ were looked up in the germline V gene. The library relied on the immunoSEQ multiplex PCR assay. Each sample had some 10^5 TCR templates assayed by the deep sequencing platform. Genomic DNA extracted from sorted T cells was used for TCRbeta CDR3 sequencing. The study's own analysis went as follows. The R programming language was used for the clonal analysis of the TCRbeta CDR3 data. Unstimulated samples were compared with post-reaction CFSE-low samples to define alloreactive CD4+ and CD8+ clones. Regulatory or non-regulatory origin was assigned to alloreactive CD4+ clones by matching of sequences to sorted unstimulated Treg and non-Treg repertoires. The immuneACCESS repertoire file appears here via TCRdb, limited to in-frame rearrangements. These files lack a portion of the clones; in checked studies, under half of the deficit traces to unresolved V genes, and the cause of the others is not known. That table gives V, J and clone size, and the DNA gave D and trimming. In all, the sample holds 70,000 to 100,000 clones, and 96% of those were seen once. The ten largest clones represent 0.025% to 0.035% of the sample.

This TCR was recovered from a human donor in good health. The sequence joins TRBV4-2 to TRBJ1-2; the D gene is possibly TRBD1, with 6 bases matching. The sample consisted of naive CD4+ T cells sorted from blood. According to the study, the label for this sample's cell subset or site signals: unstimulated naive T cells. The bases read TGTGCCAGCAGCCAAGGTCCTGAGGGGGTGGATGGCTACACCTTC. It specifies CASSQGPEGVDGYTF.